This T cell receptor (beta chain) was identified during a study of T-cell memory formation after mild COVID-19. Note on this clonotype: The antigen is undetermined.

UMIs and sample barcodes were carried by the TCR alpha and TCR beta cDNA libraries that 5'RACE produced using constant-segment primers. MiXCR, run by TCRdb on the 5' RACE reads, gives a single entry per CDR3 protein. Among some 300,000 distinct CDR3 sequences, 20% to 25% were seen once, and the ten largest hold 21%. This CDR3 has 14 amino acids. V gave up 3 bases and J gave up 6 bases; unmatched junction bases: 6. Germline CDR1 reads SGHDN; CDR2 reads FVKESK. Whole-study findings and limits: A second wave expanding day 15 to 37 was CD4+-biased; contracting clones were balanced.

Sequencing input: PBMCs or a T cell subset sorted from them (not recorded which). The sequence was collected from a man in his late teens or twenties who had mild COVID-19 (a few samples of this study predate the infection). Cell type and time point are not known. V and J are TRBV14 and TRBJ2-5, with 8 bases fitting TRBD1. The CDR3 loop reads CASSHPGQAKTQYF. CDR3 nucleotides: TGTGCCAGCAGCCACCCGGGACAGGCAAAGACCCAGTACTTC.